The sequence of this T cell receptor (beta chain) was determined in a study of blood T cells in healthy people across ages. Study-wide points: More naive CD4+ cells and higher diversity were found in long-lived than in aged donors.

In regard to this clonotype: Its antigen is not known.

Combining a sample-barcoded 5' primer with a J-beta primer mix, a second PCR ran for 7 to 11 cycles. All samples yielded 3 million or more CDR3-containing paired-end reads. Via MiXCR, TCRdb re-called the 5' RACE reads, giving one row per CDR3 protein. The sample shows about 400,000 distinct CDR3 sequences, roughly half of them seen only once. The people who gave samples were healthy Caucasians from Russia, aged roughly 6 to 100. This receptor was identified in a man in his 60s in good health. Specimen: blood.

In DNA form, the CDR3 reads TGCGCCAGCAGTCCGCGACAGGGTCTCGGCGAGCAGTACTTC. Protein product: CASSPRQGLGEQYF. The chain employs TRBV4-1 and TRBJ2-5; 7 bases map to TRBD1. The DNA end is a closer match to TRBJ2-7, so the J assignment may be wrong. This CDR3 comprises 14 residues. Looked up from germline, CDR1 is MGHRA and CDR2 is YSYEKL.